This T cell receptor beta chain is from a study of T cell responses to AZD1222 COVID-19 vaccine. General study results and limits: Spike-spanning, vaccine-associated CD4 TCRs were dominant at 160-218 and 743-854. The study found Spike-specific TCR breadth and depth rose after two AZD1222 doses.

For this clone: Its antigen is not known.

Sequencing was performed with immunoSEQ multiplex PCR; in TCRdb, only in-frame clones are kept and a portion is missing. The repertoire holds roughly 85,000 clones, with approximately 87% as singletons. The V and J ends lost 8 bases and 3 bases, in that order; junction bases with no gene match: 2. Looked up from germline, CDR1 is LNHDA and CDR2 is SQIVND (reference sequence). CDR3 size: 14 residues. V is TRBV19 and J is TRBJ2-5; 14 nucleotides match TRBD2. Sample: peripheral blood, taken on day 0 of AZD1222 vaccination. The clonotype originates from an adult in good health. CDR3 amino acids: CASAGLAGEETQYF. In DNA form, the CDR3 reads TGTGCCAGTGCGGGACTAGCGGGAGAAGAGACCCAGTACTTC.